Below are 5 T cell receptor beta chains sequenced from a single sample in a study of blood T cell repertoires in COVID-19. The table came from immunoSEQ multiplex PCR; TCRdb's copy has only in-frame clones and leaves some out. The data contain tens of thousands of clones, under 85% of them singletons. The sequencing sample was made of peripheral blood. These receptors were taken from a woman between 45 and 65 years old with active or convalescent COVID-19.

This chain links TRBV11-3 with TRBJ1-1; 9 nucleotides line up with TRBD1. The CDR3 sequence is 16 residues long. V shed 5 bases, J shed 1 base, and the junction held 8 bases outside the gene matches. The germline V gene encodes CDR1 SGHNT and CDR2 YENEEA. CDR3 protein: CASSLWDRDSNTEAFF. The CDR3 DNA reads TGTGCCAGCAGCCTATGGGACAGGGATTCGAACACTGAAGCTTTCTTT.

CDR3 sequence: CATLRGQRANYGYTF. The CDR3 DNA sequence: TGTGCCACCCTCAGGGGCCAGAGAGCTAACTATGGCTACACCTTC. The chain links TRBV9 to TRBJ1-2, with a possible D match to TRBD1 (6 bases). Germline V gives CDR1 SGDLS, CDR2 YYNGEE. CDR3 size: 15 residues. The V end lost 9 bases, the J end lost 0 bases, and 18 bases lay between the germline ends.

The chain links TRBV11-2 to TRBJ1-6; D gene unclear. This CDR3 is 15 amino acids long. Germline V gives CDR1 SGHAT, CDR2 FQNNGV. V was trimmed by 5 bases and J by 3 bases, leaving 11 bases between them. CDR3 bases: TGTGCCAGCAGCGTCCCGGGAATCTATAATTCACCCCTCCACTTT. The encoded protein is CASSVPGIYNSPLHF. The full variable domain, its missing parts supplied by reference TRBV11-2 and TRBJ1-6, is EAGVAQSPRYKIIEKRQSVAFWCNPISGHATLYWYQQILGQGPKLLIQFQNNGVVDDSQLPKDRFSAERLKGVDSTLKIQPAKLEDSAVYLCASSVPGIYNSPLHFGNGTRLTVT.

This clone came up a few times. The rearrangement uses TRBV7-9 and TRBJ1-2, with 7 positions matching TRBD1. The V gene end was trimmed by 4 bases and the J gene end by 3 bases; junction bases not matched to a gene: 8. From germline, CDR1 is SEHNR and CDR2 FQNEAQ (reference sequence). This CDR3 is built from 15 residues. CDR3 nucleotide sequence: TGTGCCAGCAGCTCCCGACAGGGAGTTCACTATGGCTACACCTTC. Its protein product is CASSSRQGVHYGYTF.

The V call is TRBV9, the J call TRBJ1-4; the D gene is possibly TRBD1 (5 bases). The V end was cut by 0 bases, the J end by 7 bases, with 13 bases between. This CDR3 comprises 15 residues. Germline CDR1 reads SGDLS; CDR2 reads YYNGEE. The CDR3: CASSVGSQGGEKLFF. The CDR3 DNA reads TGTGCCAGCAGCGTAGGTAGCCAGGGAGGTGAAAAACTGTTTTTT.